These 10 T cell receptor beta chains originate from one sample sequenced in a study of blood T cell repertoires in COVID-19. Produced via immunoSEQ multiplex PCR; TCRdb's table is partial and in-frame only. The sample comprises 110,000 to 150,000 clones, 84% of which are singletons, and 44% rests with the top ten. Input material: peripheral blood. Receptor source: a human donor in a cohort sampled during active COVID-19.

V gene TRBV5-4 combines with J gene TRBJ1-1, with 9 bases that match TRBD1. Trimming at V came to 0 bases and at J to 5 bases, leaving 2 bases not matched to a gene. There are 14 residues in the CDR3. Germline-derived CDR1 and CDR2 are SGHNT and YYREEE (reference sequence). The CDR3 sequence: CASSLGGQGTEAFF. CDR3 sequence (DNA): TGTGCCAGCAGCTTGGGGGGACAGGGAACTGAAGCTTTCTTT.

The V and J genes are TRBV23-1 and TRBJ2-7, with TRBD1 matching over 11 bases. TRBV23-1 is filed as an ORF, its function uncertain. J was trimmed by 1 base and V by 2 bases; bases with no gene match: 7. CDR3 length: 17 amino acids. The DNA for the CDR3 is TGCGCCAGCAGTCAAAAGGGTGGGACAGGGGGGTCCTACGAGCAGTACGTC. Translating it yields CASSQKGGTGGSYEQYV.

The chain uses TRBV19 and TRBJ1-3; D remains unclear. The CDR3 extends over 12 amino acids. CDR1 and CDR2 (germline): LNHDA, SQIVND (reference sequence). The V gene lost 5 bases and the J gene lost 2 bases, with 4 bases spanning the gap. The CDR3 bases are TGTGCCAGTAGTGAGACTGGAAACACCATATATTTT. This codes for CASSETGNTIYF.

This clone was counted once. The rearrangement joins TRBV19 to TRBJ2-1; 7 bases agree with TRBD2. After removal of 4 bases from V and 4 bases from J, the junction contained 4 bases not matched to a gene. Germline loops: CDR1 LNHDA, CDR2 SQIVND (reference sequence). This CDR3 comprises 14 residues. CDR3 residues: CASSSGSVYNEQFF. The CDR3 nucleotides are TGTGCCAGTAGTAGCGGGAGCGTTTACAATGAGCAGTTCTTC.

This chain connects TRBV5-1 to TRBJ1-1; weak D call: TRBD1 (5 bases). Germline assignment: CDR1 SGHRS and CDR2 YFSETQ. This CDR3 has 13 amino acids. The V end was cut by 4 bases, the J end by 5 bases, with 12 bases between. CDR3 sequence reads: CASSIGRGTEAFF. The CDR3 DNA is TGCGCCAGCAGCATCGGTCGGGGGACTGAAGCTTTCTTT.

J is TRBJ1-2 and V is TRBV6-5, with 7 bases matching TRBD1. With V trimmed by 2 bases and J by 6 bases, 12 bases remained unmatched. This CDR3 contains 16 residues. Germline V gene lookup returns CDR1 MNHEY and CDR2 SVGAGI. The CDR3 loop reads CASSYAKGAGKDGYTF. CDR3 bases: TGTGCCAGCAGTTACGCGAAGGGGGCAGGTAAAGATGGCTACACCTTC.

The chain carries TRBV5-4 and TRBJ2-5; tentative D call: TRBD2 (5 bases). This CDR3 comprises 15 residues. Germline loops: CDR1 SGHNT, CDR2 YYREEE (reference sequence). V lost 4 bases and J lost 3, with 16 bases in between. CDR3 residues: CASSARGEGKETQYF. CDR3 sequence (DNA): TGTGCCAGCAGCGCCCGAGGTGAGGGCAAAGAGACCCAGTACTTC.

The chain joins TRBV11-3 to TRBJ2-1, with D perhaps matching TRBD1 (6 bases). Germline-derived CDR1 and CDR2 are SGHNT and YENEEA. CDR3 length: 15 amino acids. V lost 4 bases and J lost 5, with 15 bases in between. In DNA, the CDR3 is TGTGCCAGCAGCTCCGGGACAAATTTCGACAATGAGCAGTTCTTC. Its protein product is CASSSGTNFDNEQFF. Together with reference TRBV11-3 and TRBJ2-1, the CDR3 gives the full variable domain: EAGVVQSPRYKIIEKKQPVAFWCNPISGHNTLYWYLQNLGQGPELLIRYENEEAVDDSQLPKDRFSAERLKGVDSTLKIQPAELGDSAVYLCASSSGTNFDNEQFFGPGTRLTVL.

J is TRBJ1-5 and V is TRBV5-5; D is ambiguous. Trimming removed 1 base from V and 0 bases from J, with 11 bases in between. CDR1 is SGHKS, CDR2 YYEKEE, per germline (reference sequence). This CDR3 spans 16 amino acids. The CDR3 nucleotides are TGTGCCAGCAGCTTGTTGGGCAGCTATAGCAATCAGCCCCAGCATTTT. Translation: CASSLLGSYSNQPQHF.

The V and J genes are TRBV4-1 and TRBJ2-1; TRBD2 matches 13 bases. V was clipped by 2 bases and J by 5 bases; unmatched bases: 3. Germline-derived CDR1 and CDR2 are MGHRA and YSYEKL. The CDR3 runs to 16 residues. Written as DNA, the CDR3 is TGCGCCAGCAGCCAACGACTAGCGGGAGGCCACAATGAGCAGTTCTTC. Protein sequence: CASSQRLAGGHNEQFF.